This T cell receptor beta chain was identified in a study of blood T cells in healthy people across ages. This clonotype has just a few counts. With a J-beta primer mix and a sample-barcoded 5' primer, a second PCR ran about 6 to 11 cycles. Each CDR3 protein gets one entry after TCRdb re-called the 5' RACE reads with MiXCR. The sample shows under 850,000 distinct CDR3 sequences, around 34% of them seen only once. The CDR3 is 14 amino acids. Germline V gives CDR1 SQVTM, CDR2 ANQGSEA. V was pared by 3 bases and J by 7 bases, with 7 bases of the junction left unmatched. The sequence came from a man younger than 35 in good health. V and J are TRBV29-1 and TRBJ2-1, with 9 bases that match TRBD2. Source material: blood. CDR3 nucleotide sequence: TGCAGCGTTGAGAAGCGGGGGGCTGGGAATGAGCAGTTCTTC. Protein sequence: CSVEKRGAGNEQFF.